Shown below are 21 T cell receptor beta chains from a single sample sequenced in a study of metastatic and nonmetastatic thyroid tumors (dated by TCRdb to 2018 to 2021). No patient had received any treatment before thyroid surgery. The library was produced with PCR. The instrument given in TCRdb is Illumina HiSeq 4000. The public reads were reprocessed in TCRdb via fastp at Q25 and MiXCR, keeping in-frame beta chains. This sample holds 30,000 to 35,000 clones; roughly 30% were observed only once. Jointly, the top ten make up approximately 28% of the sample. The sequenced material came from blood. The origin of the receptors is a female donor with papillary thyroid cancer or a benign thyroid nodule (not recorded which). Some clones in this sample may be carry-over from other donors' samples.

The chain is built from TRBV11-1 and TRBJ2-3, with 7 positions matching TRBD2. J gave up 6 bases and V 4 bases, and 10 bases lay outside the gene matches. From germline, CDR1 is SGHAT and CDR2 FQDESV (reference sequence). The CDR3 sequence is 15 residues long. The CDR3 nucleotides read TGTGCCAGCAGCTCCCAAGGGACTACCTTGGATACGCAGTATTTT. This encodes CASSSQGTTLDTQYF. The entire variable domain, with the rest obtained from reference TRBV11-1 and TRBJ2-3, is as follows: EAEVAQSPRYKITEKSQAVAFWCDPISGHATLYWYRQILGQGPELLVQFQDESVVDDSQLPKDRFSAERLKGVDSTLKIQPAELGDSAMYLCASSSQGTTLDTQYFGPGTRLTVL.

As for this clone: Because the CDR3's place on the DNA is in doubt, the DNA is left out and the CDR3 is given as listed by TCRdb. The J gene is TRBJ2-1, the V gene TRBV6-2 or TRBV6-3. The CDR3 region is 15 residues in length, termini included. Germline V gives CDR1 MNHEY, CDR2 SVGEGT. The CDR3 spells CASILGRSSYDEQFF.

This clone was seen a handful of times. The J gene is TRBJ2-7, the V gene TRBV28, with a weak D call TRBD1 (5 bases). Germline CDR1 reads MDHEN; CDR2 reads SYDVKM. Trimming pared 5 bases from V and 6 bases from J, leaving 11 bases between. The CDR3 is 12 residues long. CDR3: CASSLRGGEQYF. For the CDR3, the DNA is TGTGCCAGCAGTCTTAGGGGCGGCGAGCAGTACTTC.

This chain joins TRBV11-1 and TRBJ2-1; D is unresolved. This CDR3 has 15 residues. The V and J ends lost 3 bases and 5 bases respectively, with 14 bases between them. CDR1 is SGHAT, CDR2 FQDESV, per germline (reference sequence). The chain's CDR3 is CASSLDTYEDNEQFF. The CDR3 DNA is TGTGCCAGCAGCTTGGATACGTATGAGGACAATGAGCAGTTCTTC. The whole variable domain, remainder taken from reference TRBV11-1 and TRBJ2-1, is EAEVAQSPRYKITEKSQAVAFWCDPISGHATLYWYRQILGQGPELLVQFQDESVVDDSQLPKDRFSAERLKGVDSTLKIQPAELGDSAMYLCASSLDTYEDNEQFFGPGTRLTVL.

The chain carries TRBV10-2 and TRBJ1-2, with 7 bases lining up with TRBD1. The CDR3 runs 13 residues. The V gene's germline CDR1 is WSHSY and CDR2 SAAADI. Unmatched junction bases numbered 8, after V lost 6 bases and J lost 7 bases. CDR3 nucleotides: TGCGCCAGCAGCGAACAGGGGCCCTTTGGCTACACCTTC. Amino acid sequence: CASSEQGPFGYTF.

This clone was counted at least ten times. The J gene is TRBJ2-6, the V gene TRBV9; D may be TRBD2 (6 bases). CDR3 length: 17 residues. Germline CDR1 reads SGDLS; CDR2 reads YYNGEE. V shed 2 bases and J shed 2 bases, with 14 bases lying between them. The CDR3 region is CASSVRGGAAGANVLTF. CDR3 DNA sequence: TGTGCCAGCAGCGTTAGGGGCGGGGCAGCTGGGGCCAACGTCCTGACTTTC.

The rearrangement links TRBV29-1 to TRBJ1-1; D possibly corresponds to TRBD1 (5 bases). The germline gives CDR1 SQVTM, CDR2 ANQGSEA. V lost 3 bases and J lost 0, with 8 bases in between. The CDR3 length is 13 residues. The chain's CDR3 is CSVDGGMNTEAFF. The CDR3 DNA reads as TGCAGCGTTGACGGGGGTATGAACACTGAAGCTTTCTTT.

The chain couples TRBV5-1 to TRBJ2-1; D unresolved. Germline CDR1 is SGHRS and CDR2 is YFSETQ. Trimming shortened V by 4 bases and J by 0 bases, and 11 bases separated the two germline ends. The CDR3 is made up of 15 amino acids. The CDR3 DNA reads as TGCGCCAGCAGCCTAGGGTTGCACTCCTACAATGAGCAGTTCTTC. Translated, it gives CASSLGLHSYNEQFF. The full variable domain, its missing parts supplied by reference TRBV5-1 and TRBJ2-1, is KAGVTQTPRYLIKTRGQQVTLSCSPISGHRSVSWYQQTPGQGLQFLFEYFSETQRNKGNFPGRFSGRQFSNSRSEMNVSTLELGDSALYLCASSLGLHSYNEQFFGPGTRLTVL.

This clone was observed many times. V gene TRBV3-1 combines with J gene TRBJ2-7; TRBD2 matches 8 bases. The germline V gene encodes CDR1 LGHDT and CDR2 YNNKEL (reference sequence). There are 14 residues in the CDR3. The V and J ends lost 4 bases and 5 bases, in that order; junction bases with no gene match: 7. The CDR3 nucleotides are TGTGCCAGCAGCCTCTCGGGACTAGTCCACGAGCAGTACTTC. This codes for CASSLSGLVHEQYF.

This clone was observed once. The CDR3 spells CASSRQEGANVLTF. The CDR3 DNA reads as TGTGCCAGCAGCCGGCAAGAAGGGGCCAACGTCCTGACTTTC. The V gene is TRBV5-4, the J gene TRBJ2-6; the D is unclear. V shed 4 bases and J shed 4 bases, with 9 bases lying between them. This CDR3 is 14 amino acids long. The germline CDR1 and CDR2 sequences are SGHNT and YYREEE (reference sequence).

This clone came up a few times. The chain recombines TRBV27 with TRBJ2-7; 7 bases match TRBD2. Per the germline V gene, CDR1 is MNHEY and CDR2 is SMNVEV (reference sequence). V shed 5 bases and J 8 bases; nucleotides not matched to a gene: 12. This CDR3 has 14 residues. CDR3 sequence reads: CASSEGGGATKQYF. In DNA form, the CDR3 reads TGTGCCAGCAGTGAGGGCGGGGGAGCTACGAAGCAGTACTTC.

This clone has just a few counts. This chain connects TRBV12-3 or TRBV12-4 to TRBJ2-1; possible D gene TRBD2, 6 bases. V lost 5 bases and J 2 bases, leaving 16 bases between the germline ends. The CDR3 covers 16 residues. The CDR3 region has the DNA TGTGCCAGCAGTGTCAGGAGCGGAGGGCCCTACAATGAGCAGTTCTTC. Protein product: CASSVRSGGPYNEQFF.

A remark on this clone: A much more abundant neighbour one base away suggests this may be a read error. V usage is TRBV3-1 and J usage is TRBJ2-5; 8 positions agree with TRBD2. CDR1 and CDR2 from the germline V gene are LGHDT and YNNKEL (reference sequence). The CDR3 contains 15 residues. V was pared by 3 bases and J by 7 bases, with 10 bases of the junction left unmatched. CDR3 in amino acids: CASSHPGLAVGTQYF. The CDR3 DNA is TGTGCCAGCAGCCACCCCGGACTAGCCGTGGGGACCCAGTACTTC.

This clone was seen only a few times. The chain couples TRBV6-1 to TRBJ1-2; D remains unclear. Germline V lookup: CDR1 MNHNS, CDR2 SASEGT. V dropped 6 bases and J dropped 4 bases, with 6 bases sitting between them. The CDR3 totals 11 residues. The CDR3 loop is CASSMPYGYTF. DNA for the CDR3: TGTGCCAGCAGCATGCCCTATGGCTACACCTTC.

The table lists this clone with a few counts. The V call is TRBV12-3 or TRBV12-4, the J call TRBJ1-6; D is unresolved. V was shortened by 4 bases and J by 8 bases, with 6 bases between the two germline ends. The CDR3 sequence is 12 residues long. In nucleotides, the CDR3 is TGTGCCAGCAGTTCCCAGGATTCACCCCTCCACTTT. It encodes CASSSQDSPLHF.

The chain uses TRBV11-3 and TRBJ2-7; D gene ambiguous. V gave up 3 bases and J gave up 9 bases, with 0 bases separating them. The V gene's germline CDR1 is SGHNT and CDR2 YENEEA. The CDR3 consists of 8 residues. Here the CDR3 DNA reads TGTGCCAGCAGCTTGCAGTACTTC. It is translated as CASSLQYF.

The V and J genes are TRBV5-6 and TRBJ2-7, with TRBD1 identical over 7 bases. Germline assignment: CDR1 SGHDT and CDR2 YYEEEE. Germline trimming cut 0 bases from V and 6 bases from J; bases unmatched to any gene: 9. This CDR3 has 15 amino acids. DNA of the CDR3: TGTGCCAGCAGCTTGGCCCGGACAGGTGTGCGCGAGCAGTACTTC. Translation gives CASSLARTGVREQYF.

In this sample, this clone turned up once. This sequence joins TRBV3-1 and TRBJ2-5; TRBD2 matches at 8 bases. The germline gives CDR1 LGHDT, CDR2 YNNKEL (reference sequence). Trimming took 4 bases from V and 0 from J; bases not matched to a gene: 10. This CDR3 has 17 residues. The DNA of the CDR3 is TGTGCCAGCAGCCCCCCCCCGACTAGCGATTACCAAGAGACCCAGTACTTC. It encodes CASSPPPTSDYQETQYF.

This clone has at least ten counts. The chain recombines TRBV6-1 with TRBJ1-1; D perhaps matches TRBD1 (5 bases). V was pared by 7 bases and J by 1 base, with 10 bases between. This CDR3 is 13 amino acids long. Germline CDR1 reads MNHNS; CDR2 reads SASEGT. The CDR3 nucleotides are TGTGCCAGCAAACGGGGGGAGAACACTGAAGCTTTCTTT. Its translation: CASKRGENTEAFF.

This clone has only a few counts. The same CDR3 is also encoded by other DNA sequences in this sample. The chain is built from TRBV6-1 and TRBJ2-2; D not certain. Germline V gives CDR1 MNHNS, CDR2 SASEGT. V was clipped by 6 bases and J by 1 base, with 12 bases between them. There are 15 residues in the CDR3. The DNA of the CDR3 is TGTGCCAGCAGCCTCATGGGTGTGAACACCGGGGAGCTGTTTTTT. This codes for CASSLMGVNTGELFF.

This clone was found a few times. V gene TRBV6-7 combines with J gene TRBJ1-2; no reliable D call. TRBV6-7 counts as an open reading frame of uncertain function. The CDR3 runs 15 residues. Trimming stripped 2 bases from V and 4 bases from J, with 14 bases between. The CDR3: CASSYPPILFYGYTF. In DNA, the CDR3 is TGTGCCAGCAGTTACCCTCCGATCCTCTTCTATGGCTACACCTTC.